The 6 T cell receptor beta chains below all came from one sample that was sequenced in a study of blood T cell repertoires in COVID-19. This table comes from immunoSEQ multiplex PCR, and its TCRdb copy is limited to in-frame clones, with some not included. The sample shows over 120,000 clones, about 75% of them seen only once. Material for sequencing was PBMCs or T cells enriched from blood (not recorded which). These receptors came from a woman aged 45-65 years who had recovered from COVID-19.

The CDR3 DNA reads TGTGCCAGCAGCTGGGCCTCGGGAGGTTCACCCCTCCACTTT. Amino acids: CASSWASGGSPLHF. The chain uses TRBV11-1 and TRBJ1-6, with unresolved D. This CDR3 is built from 14 residues. V was clipped by 4 bases and J by 9 bases, with 13 bases between them. CDR1 is SGHAT, CDR2 FQDESV, per germline (reference sequence). Full variable domain (outside the CDR3, taken from reference TRBV11-1 and TRBJ1-6): EAEVAQSPRYKITEKSQAVAFWCDPISGHATLYWYRQILGQGPELLVQFQDESVVDDSQLPKDRFSAERLKGVDSTLKIQPAELGDSAMYLCASSWASGGSPLHFGNGTRLTVT.

V gene TRBV7-8 combines with J gene TRBJ2-7; TRBD1 matches 8 bases. Germline V gives CDR1 SGHVS, CDR2 FQNEAQ. After removal of 5 bases from V and 3 bases from J, the junction contained 6 bases not matched to a gene. This CDR3 contains 14 residues. DNA for the CDR3: TGTGCCAGCAGCGCGGGACAGGTAGGCTACGAGCAGTACTTC. Translated: CASSAGQVGYEQYF.

V gene TRBV29-1 combines with J gene TRBJ2-1; 12 positions agree with TRBD2. Germline assignment: CDR1 SQVTM and CDR2 ANQGSEA. The CDR3 length is 14 residues. The J segment lost 9 bases and the V segment lost 7 bases, leaving 10 bases of the junction unmatched. The CDR3 coding sequence is TGCAGCGCCCTAGCGGGAGGGCCTGTTGGTGAGCAGTTCTTC. Its translation is CSALAGGPVGEQFF.

This clone came up many times. The chain joins TRBV7-3 to TRBJ2-2; D perhaps matches TRBD2 (7 bases). The CDR3 has 15 residues. The germline V gene has CDR1 SGHTA and CDR2 FQGTGA. Trimming shortened V by 5 bases and J by 2 bases, and 12 bases separated the two germline ends. The CDR3 reads CASSPGGSNTGELFF. The CDR3 coding sequence is TGTGCCAGCAGCCCGGGGGGCTCTAACACCGGGGAGCTGTTTTTT.

The chain is built from TRBV27 and TRBJ2-7, with 10 positions matching TRBD2. The CDR3 sequence is 18 residues long. Unmatched junction bases numbered 13, after V lost 2 bases and J lost 3 bases. Germline V gene data show CDR1 as MNHEY and CDR2 as SMNVEV (reference sequence). The CDR3 bases are TGTGCCAGCAGTTTACACCAGGTTGCTAGCGGGGGCCACTACGAGCAGTACTTC. It translates to CASSLHQVASGGHYEQYF.

V and J are TRBV28 and TRBJ2-7, with 8 bases fitting TRBD1. The germline V gene has CDR1 MDHEN and CDR2 SYDVKM. The CDR3 is 15 amino acids. The V segment lost 6 bases and the J segment 6 bases; nucleotides outside the gene matches: 13. CDR3 sequence (DNA): TGTGCCAGCAGGACCTCTCAGGGGGCGATCGGCGAGCAGTACTTC. Amino acids: CASRTSQGAIGEQYF.